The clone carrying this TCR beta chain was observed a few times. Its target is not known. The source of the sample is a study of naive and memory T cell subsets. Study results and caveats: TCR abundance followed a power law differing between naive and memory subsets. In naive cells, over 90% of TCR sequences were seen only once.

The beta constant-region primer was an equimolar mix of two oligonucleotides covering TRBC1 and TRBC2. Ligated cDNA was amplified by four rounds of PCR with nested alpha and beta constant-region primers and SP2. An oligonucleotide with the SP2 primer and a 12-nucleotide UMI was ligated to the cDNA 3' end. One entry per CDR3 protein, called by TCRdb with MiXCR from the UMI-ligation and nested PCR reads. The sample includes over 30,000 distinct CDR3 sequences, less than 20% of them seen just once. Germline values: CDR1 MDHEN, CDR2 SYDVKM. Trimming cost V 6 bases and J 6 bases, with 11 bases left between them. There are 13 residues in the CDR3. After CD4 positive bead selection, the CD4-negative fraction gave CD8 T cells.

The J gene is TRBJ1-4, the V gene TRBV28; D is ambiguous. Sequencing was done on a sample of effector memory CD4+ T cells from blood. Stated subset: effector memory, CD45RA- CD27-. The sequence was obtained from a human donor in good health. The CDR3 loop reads CASRPTVDEKLFF. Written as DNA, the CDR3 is TGTGCCAGCAGACCTACTGTTGATGAAAAACTGTTTTTT.